This is a list of T cell receptor beta chains from one sample in a study of control samples from healthy donors and cancer patients. Data came from immunoSEQ multiplex PCR; TCRdb stores just in-frame clones and leaves some out. Found here are approximately 88,000 clones, approximately 89% of them singletons; the top ten hold nearly 0.95%. The sample taken for sequencing was blood. The receptor source for this set is a woman aged 30 to 39 in good health. The CDR3 runs from the conserved cysteine through the conserved F or W. Each record gives: V gene, clone size, D gene, J gene, CDR3 DNA, CDR3 protein. The D gene is left open where the match is weak. For some rows the clone size is stated as once, few or many, or as a class when expanded; others skip it.

TRBV7-9	-	TRBD1	TRBJ1-5	TGTGCCAGCAGCTGGGGGACAGGGGGGAATCAGCCCCAGCATTTT	CASSWGTGGNQPQHF
TRBV30	-	-	TRBJ2-7	TGTGCCTGGAGTGACGGGTTAACCTACGAGCAGTACTTC	CAWSDGLTYEQYF
TRBV18	-	-	TRBJ1-3	TGTGCCAGCTCACCACGGGATAATGGAAACACCATATATTTT	CASSPRDNGNTIYF
TRBV27	-	TRBD2	TRBJ2-1	TGTGCCAGCAGTTTAGTTAGCGGGGGCCCTAACAATGAGCAGTTCTTC	CASSLVSGGPNNEQFF
TRBV7-6	few	-	TRBJ1-5	TGTGCCAGCAGCTTAACGGGAGGAGCCAGCAATCAGCCCCAGCATTTT	CASSLTGGASNQPQHF
TRBV20-1	-	-	TRBJ1-1	TGCAGTGCTTCCCTGAACACTGAAGCTTTCTTT	CSASLNTEAFF
TRBV6-5	-	-	TRBJ2-1	TGTGCCAGCAGTCCCCGGGGCTACCCAGGGGAGCAGTTCTTC	CASSPRGYPGEQFF
TRBV5-1	-	TRBD1	TRBJ2-5	TGCGCCAGCAGGTTCGGACAGGGCGGTCAGGAGACCCAGTACTTC	CASRFGQGGQETQYF
TRBV6-5	-	-	TRBJ2-5	TGTGCCAGCGCCTCCCCCAGGGTCGAGACCCAGTACTTC	CASASPRVETQYF
TRBV27	-	-	TRBJ1-1	TGTGCCAGCAGTAGGGGGGTTCAGGGTTGGAACACTGAAGCTTTCTTT	CASSRGVQGWNTEAFF
TRBV7-3	-	TRBD1	TRBJ1-1	TGTGCCAGCAGCTACCAGGGGGCAGACACTGAAGCTTTCTTT	CASSYQGADTEAFF
TRBV5-4	-	TRBD1	TRBJ1-2	TGTGCCAGCAGCTCCAGGGGGGGCGACTGGTATGGCTACACCTTC	CASSSRGGDWYGYTF
TRBV5-8	-	-	TRBJ1-1	TGTGCCAGCAGCTTGGTGGTATTGGGGACTGAAGCTTTCTTT	CASSLVVLGTEAFF
TRBV15	-	-	TRBJ2-3	TGTGCCACCAGCAGAGGGGCGACAGATACGCAGTATTTT	CATSRGATDTQYF
TRBV29-1	-	TRBD2	TRBJ2-4	TGCAGCGCTTGGACTAGCGGGACCTACGGTCGGGAAAACATTCAGTACTTC	CSAWTSGTYGRENIQYF
TRBV19	-	-	TRBJ1-6	TGTGCCAGTAAAGGGGATTATAATTCACCCCTCCACTTT	CASKGDYNSPLHF
TRBV6-5	once	-	TRBJ2-7	TGTGCCAGCGGGCCGGGGCGAGTTGAGCAGTACTTC	CASGPGRVEQYF
TRBV4-1	-	TRBD1	TRBJ2-7	TGCGCCAGCAGCCAAGAACAGGGGTACGAGCAGTACTTC	CASSQEQGYEQYF
TRBV6-6	-	-	TRBJ2-1	TGTGCCAGCAGTTACAATCTGGGATACAATGAGCAGTTCTTC	CASSYNLGYNEQFF
TRBV29-1	-	-	TRBJ1-1	TGCAGCGTTACAGATAACACTGAAGCTTTCTTT	CSVTDNTEAFF
TRBV30	-	-	TRBJ1-5	TGTGCCTGGAGTTATGGACACGGCAATCAGCCCCAGCATTTT	CAWSYGHGNQPQHF
TRBV3-1/TRBV3-2	-	TRBD2	TRBJ2-3	TGTGCCAGCAGCCAGGGACTAGCGGGGGGTGGCACAGATACGCAGTATTTT	CASSQGLAGGGTDTQYF
TRBV28	-	-	TRBJ2-5	TGTGCCAGCAACCGAGAAGAGACCCAGTACTTC	CASNREETQYF
TRBV2	-	-	TRBJ1-1	TGTGCCAGCTACCCAGGCTACATGAACACTGAAGCTTTCTTT	CASYPGYMNTEAFF
TRBV5-1	once	TRBD2	TRBJ2-2	TGCGCCAGCAGCTTGGATGCTAGCGGGGGGGTGAACACCGGGGAGCTGTTTTTT	CASSLDASGGVNTGELFF
TRBV28	-	-	TRBJ2-7	TGTGCCAGCAGAGAGGACCACTACGAGCAGTACTTC	CASREDHYEQYF
TRBV5-1	-	TRBD1	TRBJ2-5	TGCGCCAGCAGCTTGGGGGACAGAAACCAAGAGACCCAGTACTTC	CASSLGDRNQETQYF
TRBV28	once	-	TRBJ2-1	TGTGCCAGTTTGGCGGGGACAATCGGCAATGAGCAGTTCTTC	CASLAGTIGNEQFF
TRBV6-5	-	-	TRBJ1-2	TGTGCCAGCTCTCCCACGGCACACTCGAACTATGGCTACACCTTC	CASSPTAHSNYGYTF
TRBV9	-	TRBD2	TRBJ2-1	TGTGCCAGCAGCCCGACTAGCGGGGGGTTCTACAATGAGCAGTTCTTC	CASSPTSGGFYNEQFF
TRBV11-1	once	-	TRBJ2-5	TGTGCCAGCAGCCTCGGACTAACCCCGTGGCAAGAGACCCAGTACTTC	CASSLGLTPWQETQYF
TRBV7-2	-	-	TRBJ2-1	TGTGCCAGCAGCCCTGTAGACCGTGAGCAGTTCTTC	CASSPVDREQFF
TRBV19	-	TRBD2	TRBJ2-1	TGTGCCAGTAGTATAGGGACTAGCGGGATATACAATGAGCAGTTCTTC	CASSIGTSGIYNEQFF
TRBV15	-	-	TRBJ2-3	TGTGCCACCAGCAGAGATTACGCAGATACGCAGTATTTT	CATSRDYADTQYF
TRBV7-8	-	-	TRBJ2-5	TGTGCCAGCAGCTTCCCCTTTCTAGCGACCCAAGAGACCCAGTACTTC	CASSFPFLATQETQYF
TRBV6-5	-	TRBD1	TRBJ2-7	TGTGCCAGCAGCCGGACAGGGGCATACTACGAGCAGTACTTC	CASSRTGAYYEQYF
TRBV19	-	TRBD2	TRBJ2-2	TGTGCCAGTCTCCCCGGGGGGAGGACCGGGGAGCTGTTTTTT	CASLPGGRTGELFF
TRBV30	once	TRBD1	TRBJ1-6	TGTGCCTGGAAGACAGGGGTGAATAATTCACCCCTCCACTTT	CAWKTGVNNSPLHF
TRBV2	-	-	TRBJ1-5	TGTGCCAGCAGTGAACGGGGGGCTCAGGGTCAGCCCCAGCATTTT	CASSERGAQGQPQHF
TRBV10-3	-	-	TRBJ2-5	TGTGCCATCAGTGAGTCAGCCGCGGAGGAGACCCAGTACTTC	CAISESAAEETQYF
TRBV29-1	-	-	TRBJ2-2	TGCAGCGTTGAACGGGACTTGAACACCGGGGAGCTGTTTTTT	CSVERDLNTGELFF